This T cell receptor (beta chain) appears in the sequencing data of a study of post-analysis software for immune sequencing data (dated by TCRdb to between 2015 and 2017). For the wider study: Disease courses on record covered relapsing-remitting, secondary progressive and progressive-relapsing multiple sclerosis, though some patients had no subtype annotation. The patient repertoires were set against about 12 previously published healthy control repertoires from donors whose ages ranged from roughly 6 to 27 years. A subset of samples was prepared in parallel using single-end sample barcoding, then pooled and co-amplified after Illumina adapter ligation.

Points the paper makes about the study in general: The control group was slightly older than the multiple sclerosis patient group. Normalized Chao1 diversity was significantly lower in multiple sclerosis patients than controls, suggesting substantial peripheral T-cell clonal expansion. Direct clustering with F measure showed strong co-clustering of samples prepared in the same batch, prompting a batch-effect correction. Patients showed significantly higher frequencies than controls for five TRBV segments, among them TRBV5-6, TRBV5-1 and TRBV20-1.

The germline V gene encodes CDR1 DFQATT and CDR2 SNEGSKA (reference sequence). The CDR3 sequence holds 12 residues, the cysteine and phenylalanine included. Only the CDR3 portion is preserved as DNA: 36 bases, with reading frame beginning at the first base. For this clonotype: Its antigen remains unidentified. The record has no base qualities; no much larger clone is one base away.

To demonstrate the VDJtools post-analysis software, TCR beta repertoires were profiled from the peripheral blood of about 14 young patients with multiple sclerosis. Multiple sclerosis patients were children and adolescents aged roughly 6 to 17 years. The library came from PCR. The sequencer listed for this sample is Illumina HiSeq 2500. To reduce PCR and sequencing biases, unique molecular identifiers were built into the TCR beta cDNA libraries. Per 1 to 10 million input T cells, roughly 500,000 cDNA molecules were obtained, such that each molecule approximated one T cell. Patient libraries were prepared and sequenced with the same protocol used for the earlier healthy control dataset. Samples belonging to the same batch were prepared together, multiplexed and sequenced on a shared HiSeq lane. In the authors' own workflow: MIGEC handled the raw barcoded reads, throwing out single-read molecular identifier groups before consensus assembly and CDR3 extraction. Clonotype tables were post-analysed with VDJtools, and diversity was normalized by down-sampling all datasets to the smallest sample size. Repertoire overlap clustering matched CDR3 amino acid but not nucleotide sequences to correct batch-related cross-sample contamination. TCRdb passed the public sequencing reads through fastp at Q25 and MiXCR, retaining productive beta sequences. Duplicate CDR3 protein sequences are folded into a single record with the most common DNA and genes. The V and J calls reflect TCRdb's pipeline rather than the authors' work. Counted in this sample were roughly 600,000 distinct CDR3 sequences; around 40% of them appeared once. More than 1.5% of the sample comes from the top ten.

The sample comprised blood. The rearranged segments are TRBV20-1 and TRBJ2-4, with TRBD1 matching 8 junction bases. The J call is in doubt because the DNA end fits TRBJ2-7 better. This TCR came from a girl aged 10-17 years with multiple sclerosis. In nucleotides, the sequence is TGCAGTGCTAGGATCGGACAGGGCGAGCAGTACTTC. This encodes CSARIGQGEQYF.